This T cell receptor (beta chain) was found in a study of T cell repertoires in cytomegalovirus infection. Whole-study context: CMV epitopes that were recently identified and HLA-C-restricted were used alongside well-studied HLA-B-restricted ones. Indicated by public TCR beta signatures were CMV infection and matching HLA type.

Findings and caveats of the study: Cumulated frequencies of public TCR beta families served to identify carriers of CMV plus the relevant HLA. CMV-specific TCR beta clonotypes restricted by HLA-C were the ones dominating the ex vivo response.

The CDR3 contains 15 residues. The V gene's germline CDR1 is SGHTA and CDR2 FQGNSA. J gave up 5 bases and V 1 base, and 7 bases lay outside the gene matches. Many counts were recorded for this clonotype. Antigen: not known. TCRdb used MiXCR to reprocess the reads, holding one entry per CDR3 protein. The sample lists around 300,000 distinct CDR3 sequences, roughly 21% seen once, with approximately 20% in the top ten. This chain connects TRBV7-2 to TRBJ1-2, with 7 bases lining up with TRBD1. The sequencing here drew on cultured PBMCs, taken from culture after CMV antigen stimulation. The TCR was taken from a human donor in good health (CMV status not recorded). Some clones in this sample may be carry-over from other donors' samples. The CDR3: CASSLEGQRVYGYTF. DNA of the CDR3: TGTGCCAGCAGCTTAGAGGGACAGAGGGTATATGGCTACACCTTC. The variable domain in full, completed from reference TRBV7-2 and TRBJ1-2, reads GAGVSQSPSNKVTEKGKDVELRCDPISGHTALYWYRQSLGQGLEFLIYFQGNSAPDKSGLPSDRFSAERTGGSVSTLTIQRTQQEDSAVYLCASSLEGQRVYGYTFGSGTRLTVV.